The present T cell receptor beta chain was sequenced within a study of CD8 T cells in ankylosing spondylitis. This CDR3 is built from 12 residues. Trimming shortened V by 6 bases and J by 3 bases, and 11 bases separated the two germline ends. CDR1 is SQVTM, CDR2 ANQGSEA, per germline. This clonotype was detected ten times or more. Antigen unknown. In TCRdb, the 5' RACE reads were re-called with MiXCR into one record per CDR3 protein. Of 200,000 to 250,000 distinct CDR3 sequences in the sample, around 24% were seen once. Study results and limitations: A subset of motif variants has previously been described in the synovial fluid and blood of reactive arthritis. What seemed typical of ankylosing spondylitis blood was a TCR beta motif built from several highly homologous variants. Relatively rare in peripheral blood, disease-linked clones were also CD8+.

This clonotype was obtained from a male donor with ankylosing spondylitis or in good health (not recorded which). The chain uses TRBV29-1 and TRBJ2-5, with D maybe TRBD1 (6 bases). Sequencing was performed on blood, either unsorted or a sorted T cell fraction (not recorded which). The CDR3 sequence: CSVGQQEETQYF. The CDR3 DNA reads as TGCAGCGTGGGACAACAGGAAGAGACCCAGTACTTC.